This T cell receptor beta chain comes out of a study of regulatory T cells in long-lasting Graves disease (dated by TCRdb to the early 2020s). About the study as a whole: Newly diagnosed Graves' disease patients had taken antithyroid drugs for less than 3 months. Patients with persistent Graves' disease were compared with patients with newly diagnosed Graves' disease using TCR sequencing and RNA sequencing of peripheral blood. The study took place in China and was registered as a clinical trial. A total of 33 samples underwent TCR sequencing, from about 13 patients with persistent Graves' disease and about 20 patients with newly diagnosed Graves' disease.

The library was built by means of multiplex PCR. TCRdb records Illumina HiSeq 4000 as the sequencer. CDR3 regions were amplified by Arm-PCR with iRepertoire HTBI primers to construct TCR beta libraries. PCR products were gel purified before sequencing. As for the original processing: Gene usage analysis of CDR3 amino acid clonotypes used the 62 TRBV and fewer than 15 TRBJ segments found across samples. Filtered high-quality paired reads were merged into contigs using COPE and FqMerger. BLAST was used to align contigs to IMGT TRBV, TRBD and TRBJ reference genes, and CDR3 was defined according to IMGT. Highly expanded clones were defined as clonotypes with a frequency above 0.1%. Repertoire diversity was measured by Shannon entropy, and V-J evenness by the Gini coefficient. Public clonotypes were defined as clonotypes shared by more than one individual. TCRdb applied fastp at Q25 and MiXCR to the public reads, then kept only in-frame beta chains. Every entry covers one CDR3 protein and lists the most common genes and DNA from its rows. The V and J calls reflect TCRdb's pipeline rather than the authors' work. In all, the sample holds roughly 500,000 distinct CDR3 sequences, and roughly 13% of those were seen once. The ten largest clones take up roughly a tenth of the sample.

Summary of the overall study and its limitations: Sequencing and analysis were limited to the TCR beta chain. The authors noted that the small sample size was a limitation that may lower accuracy. More public clonotypes were shared among persistent patients (over 2,500) than among newly diagnosed patients (roughly 1,000). Lower TCR Shannon entropy and fewer highly expanded clones were observed in persistent Graves' disease patients than in newly diagnosed patients, which suggested clonal expansion. The study examined only peripheral blood because the primary lesion, thyroid tissue, could not be accessed. Persistent disease showed preferential use of TRBV28, TRBJ1-2 and TRBJ2-5, whereas newly diagnosed disease favored TRBV20-1 and TRBJ2-1.

Including cysteine and phenylalanine, the CDR3 has 16 amino acids. Here the CDR3 DNA is all that survives: 48 bases in frame from base 1. According to the germline V gene, CDR1 reads SGHTA and CDR2 reads FQGNSA. Taken with the paper, the label for time point translates to: newly diagnosed GD, antithyroid drugs for less than 3 months. RNA was extracted from PBMCs in TRIzol for both TCR sequencing and RNA sequencing. Graves' disease was diagnosed according to American Thyroid Association guidelines. The patients came from an endocrinology department in Xi'an, China. From each patient, approximately 10 milliliters of peripheral blood was collected into an EDTA anticoagulant tube. PBMCs were isolated by Ficoll Paque Plus density gradient separation without further T cell sorting. An Agilent 2100 Bioanalyzer and agarose gel were used to check RNA quality, and a NanoDrop 2000 was used to measure RNA concentration.

In its sample, this clonotype was seen once. The target of this receptor is not known. A single base is all that separates this from a far larger clone, so a read error is likely. This sample was also put to use in a study of T cells in Graves' hyperthyroidism and ophthalmopathy. As that second paper reports: Graves' hyperthyroidism was defined as stable when no progression to ophthalmopathy occurred over 18 months of follow-up. Hyperthyroidism patients were newly diagnosed, with disease duration under 2 months, and aged 18 to 65 years. The study excluded patients with uncontrolled infections, other autoimmune diseases, pregnancy or lactation. Diagnoses were established on the basis of clinical symptoms, serum thyroxine and TRAb, thyroid ultrasound, and orbital computed tomography. The first round of RT-PCR for the TCR CDR3 was performed with the HTBI primer set and the Qiagen OneStep RT-PCR kit. Blood samples also contained most of the expanded thyroid clonotypes (frequency above 0.001), which suggests that blood repertoires may reflect thyroid immune responses. Ophthalmopathy was separated from stable hyperthyroidism by a 13 V-J signature model, with 85% to 90% sensitivity and about 81% specificity obtained in cross-validation and 80%/75% obtained in testing. During validation, the model predicted progression to ophthalmopathy a median of around six months ahead of onset, with almost 71% sensitivity and around 72% specificity. To identify TCR V-J signatures that set the groups apart, the researchers used a discovery cohort of roughly 100 patients, made up of around 42 with Graves' ophthalmopathy and 57 with stable Graves' hyperthyroidism. Prospective prediction of ophthalmopathy was tested in an independent validation cohort consisting of 18 to 20 hyperthyroidism patients and some 16 patients who later progressed to ophthalmopathy. The approximately 90 discovery patients were divided at random into training and test sets in a 7:3 ratio. Thyroid tissue and blood T-cell repertoires from six Graves' hyperthyroidism patients were also compared in the study. Following sampling, methimazole starting at 30 mg daily was given to hyperthyroidism patients, and high-dose intravenous methylprednisolone was given to ophthalmopathy patients. A second multiplex PCR round built the libraries, followed by size selection and purification. Paired-end sequencing of the libraries was performed with 100 bp reads on an Illumina HiSeq2000. Raw data were processed with SOAPnuke, discarding reads with adapters, uncalled bases, mean Phred below 15, or no exact constant-primer or identifier match. High-quality paired reads were merged with COPE v1.2.5, and unique nucleotide sequences were defined as clonotypes. Clonotypes were aligned to IMGT TRBV, TRBD and TRBJ reference segments using MiTCR v1.1. The analysis was restricted to V-J combinations with a frequency above 0.0001, which together covered roughly 99% of the repertoires. A TCS score was defined as the ratio between F50 (clonal expansion) and ExV (chaos), using BLOSUM62-based TCRdist between CDR3 peptides within each V-J. Welch's t-statistics and random forest reduced around 520 V-J features to 10 to 15, which were used in a naive Bayes classifier (R e1071). Sample size was not statistically predetermined, and blinding of investigators to group allocation was not performed. The paper describes TCR Vbeta CDR3 sequencing of 120 to 150 peripheral blood samples, made up of 40 to 45 ophthalmopathy patients, over 70 hyperthyroidism patients and about 17 progressor patients.

The sequence came from a man aged 25-45 years with Graves disease. Donor details come from another sample of the same person, matched by shared clones. The sample was peripheral blood mononuclear cells (PBMCs), taken at new diagnosis, from a patient treated with antithyroid drugs. The chain couples TRBV7-2 to TRBJ1-1; confidence is insufficient to name the D gene. CDR3 reads: CASSLVPIATNTEAFF. The DNA sequence is given as TGTGCCAGCAGTTTAGTCCCCATCGCGACAAACACTGAAGCTTTCTTT.